A selection of T cell receptor beta chains follows, all from one sample in a study of T cell changes during pregnancy in multiple sclerosis. Using immunoSEQ multiplex PCR, the repertoire was profiled, and TCRdb retains in-frame clones only, with some absent. The sample lists approximately 110,000 clones; roughly 90% were seen once. This sample comprised peripheral blood, obtained after pregnancy. The receptors originated from a female donor with multiple sclerosis, enrolled in a pregnancy study. The CDR3 runs from the conserved cysteine through the conserved F or W. The order of the fields is CDR3 protein, CDR3 DNA, V gene, clone size, J gene, D gene. D genes are given only for firm matches. Clone size is not always given. Where it is, it says once, few, many or a class for expanded clones.

cdr3_aa: CASSPGLGADTQYF
cdr3_nt: TGTGCCAGCAGCCCCGGGTTGGGTGCAGATACGCAGTATTTT
v_call: TRBV7-2
clone_size: -
j_call: TRBJ2-3
d_call: -

cdr3_aa: CAWSGTGRSEQYF
cdr3_nt: TGTGCCTGGTCCGGGACAGGGCGAAGCGAGCAGTACTTC
v_call: TRBV30
clone_size: -
j_call: TRBJ2-7
d_call: TRBD1

cdr3_aa: CASSRNRQNTEAFF
cdr3_nt: TGTGCCAGTAGTAGAAACAGGCAGAACACTGAAGCTTTCTTT
v_call: TRBV19
clone_size: once
j_call: TRBJ1-1
d_call: -

cdr3_aa: CASSMGTGYEQYF
cdr3_nt: TGTGCCAGTAGTATGGGGACAGGGTACGAGCAGTACTTC
v_call: TRBV19
clone_size: -
j_call: TRBJ2-7
d_call: TRBD1

cdr3_aa: CAISIRVRGRYEQYF
cdr3_nt: TGTGCCATCTCAATTAGGGTCAGGGGTAGATACGAGCAGTACTTC
v_call: TRBV11-2
clone_size: -
j_call: TRBJ2-7
d_call: -

cdr3_aa: CSVDPGGDGYTF
cdr3_nt: TGCAGCGTTGATCCGGGGGGGGATGGCTACACCTTC
v_call: TRBV29-1
clone_size: -
j_call: TRBJ1-2
d_call: -

cdr3_aa: CASTQAGEQYF
cdr3_nt: TGTGCCAGCACCCAGGCGGGCGAGCAGTACTTC
v_call: TRBV5-6
clone_size: -
j_call: TRBJ2-7
d_call: -

cdr3_aa: CASSPKTGGPEAFF
cdr3_nt: TGTGCCAGCTCACCCAAGACAGGGGGGCCTGAAGCTTTCTTT
v_call: TRBV18
clone_size: -
j_call: TRBJ1-1
d_call: TRBD1

cdr3_aa: CASMELAGGIGNTGELFF
cdr3_nt: TGCGCCAGCATGGAACTAGCGGGGGGGATTGGGAACACCGGGGAGCTGTTTTTT
v_call: TRBV5-1
clone_size: -
j_call: TRBJ2-2
d_call: TRBD2

cdr3_aa: CASSLPGDTQYF
cdr3_nt: TGTGCCAGCAGTTTACCAGGGGATACGCAGTATTTT
v_call: TRBV27
clone_size: -
j_call: TRBJ2-3
d_call: -

cdr3_aa: CAWSYAGEAFF
cdr3_nt: TGTGCCTGGAGCTACGCAGGGGAAGCTTTCTTT
v_call: TRBV30
clone_size: -
j_call: TRBJ1-1
d_call: -

cdr3_aa: CASSLVGGRGHVQYEQYF
cdr3_nt: TGTGCCAGCAGCTTGGTCGGTGGCAGGGGCCACGTTCAGTACGAGCAGTACTTC
v_call: TRBV5-4
clone_size: -
j_call: TRBJ2-7
d_call: -